The 20 T cell receptor beta chains presented below share a single source sample, sequenced in a study of control samples from healthy donors and cancer patients. Using immunoSEQ multiplex PCR, the repertoire was profiled, and TCRdb retains in-frame clones only, with some absent. The sample carries about 190,000 clones, about 90% recorded once. Sequenced input: blood. The receptors come from a man younger than 40 in good health.

J is TRBJ1-5 and V is TRBV18; no definite D call. Trimming took 3 bases from V and 1 from J, leaving 13 bases between them. CDR1 and CDR2 (germline): KGHSH, LQKENI. This CDR3 comprises 16 residues. Here the CDR3 reads CASSPNQFGSNQPQHF. The CDR3 nucleotides are TGTGCCAGCTCACCGAATCAGTTTGGAAGCAATCAGCCCCAGCATTTT.

As to this clone: A junction end diverges from the germline sequence, so it may reflect a read error. The V call is TRBV28, the J call TRBJ1-2; D is undetermined. CDR1 is MDHEN and CDR2 is SYDVKM in the germline V gene. The CDR3 extends over 13 amino acids. The CDR3 loop reads CASNLRSPYGYTF. CDR3 in DNA: TGTGCCAGCAATTTACGGTCACCCTATGGCTACACCTTC.

V usage is TRBV20-1 and J usage is TRBJ2-1; D remains ambiguous. The CDR3 consists of 10 residues. The germline V gene encodes CDR1 DFQATT and CDR2 SNEGSKA (reference sequence). The ends were cut back, 3 bases at V and 7 bases at J, with 4 bases in the middle. Here the CDR3 DNA reads TGCAGTGCTAGTAGTAATGAGCAGTTCTTC. Translated, it gives CSASSNEQFF.

This chain joins TRBV3-1 (or the pseudogene TRBV3-2) and TRBJ2-3; D might be TRBD2 (6 bases). The CDR3 has 15 residues. V dropped 5 bases and J dropped 1 base, with 13 bases sitting between them. Germline loops: CDR1 LGHDT, CDR2 YNNKEL (reference sequence). CDR3 sequence reads: CASSERRGGTDTQYF. The DNA of the CDR3 is TGTGCCAGCAGCGAACGGCGGGGAGGCACAGATACGCAGTATTTT.

The chain uses TRBV4-1 and TRBJ2-3; possible D gene TRBD1, 6 bases. The CDR3 spans 17 residues. Looked up from germline, CDR1 is MGHRA and CDR2 is YSYEKL. Trimming took 1 base from V and 3 from J, leaving 17 bases between them. The CDR3 reads CASSQGGRGRGTDTQYF. The CDR3 DNA reads TGCGCCAGCAGCCAAGGGGGAAGAGGCAGGGGAACAGATACGCAGTATTTT.

This chain links TRBV7-7 with TRBJ2-2; D may correspond to TRBD1 or TRBD2 (5 bases each). The CDR3 extends over 16 amino acids. Germline V CDR1 and CDR2: SSHAT, FNYEAQ (reference sequence). V lost 5 bases, J lost 0 bases, and 13 bases lay in between. The CDR3 here is CASSPGTHSNTGELFF. CDR3 DNA: TGTGCCAGCAGCCCCGGGACCCATTCGAACACCGGGGAGCTGTTTTTT.

This clone was observed a handful of times. This sequence joins TRBV10-3 and TRBJ2-7, with D tentatively TRBD1 (6 bases). The germline gives CDR1 ENHRY, CDR2 SYGVKD. The CDR3 length is 14 residues. Trimming removed 10 bases at V and 3 bases at J, with 19 bases between. CDR3 residues: CATHLGQGFYEQYF. The CDR3 DNA follows: TGTGCCACACACCTGGGGCAGGGGTTCTACGAGCAGTACTTC.

This clone appeared once. V gene TRBV27 combines with J gene TRBJ1-6; no definite D call. The CDR3 totals 16 residues. Germline V gene data show CDR1 as MNHEY and CDR2 as SMNVEV (reference sequence). V was trimmed by 3 bases and J by 0 bases, leaving 9 bases between them. CDR3 sequence (DNA): TGTGCCAGCAGTTTGCGAGCCCTCTCCTATAATTCACCCCTCCACTTT. Translated, it gives CASSLRALSYNSPLHF.

The J gene is TRBJ1-4, the V gene TRBV7-9; D might be TRBD1 (5 bases). CDR1 and CDR2 from the germline V gene are SEHNR and FQNEAQ (reference sequence). V lost 1 base, J lost 12 bases, and 12 bases lay in between. The CDR3 length is 13 residues. In nucleotides, the CDR3 is TGTGCCAGCAGCTTAGATGTTACAGGAGAACTGTTTTTT. Translated, it gives CASSLDVTGELFF.

The V gene is TRBV9, the J gene TRBJ2-5; D gene uncertain. This CDR3 is built from 15 residues. The V end lost 1 base, the J end lost 4 bases, and 14 bases lay between the germline ends. Per the germline V gene, CDR1 is SGDLS and CDR2 is YYNGEE. Written as DNA, the CDR3 is TGTGCCAGCAGCGTATCGTATCGGGCCTCAGAGACCCAGTACTTC. Encoded protein: CASSVSYRASETQYF.

The chain carries TRBV11-2 and TRBJ2-2, with TRBD2 matching 7 bases. Looked up from germline, CDR1 is SGHAT and CDR2 is FQNNGV. With V trimmed by 5 bases and J by 8 bases, 11 bases remained unmatched. The CDR3 has 15 residues. The CDR3 spells CASSKSGLVAGELFF. In nucleotides, the CDR3 is TGTGCCAGCAGCAAATCCGGACTAGTGGCTGGGGAGCTGTTTTTT. The full variable domain, with the rest looked up from reference TRBV11-2 and TRBJ2-2, is EAGVAQSPRYKIIEKRQSVAFWCNPISGHATLYWYQQILGQGPKLLIQFQNNGVVDDSQLPKDRFSAERLKGVDSTLKIQPAKLEDSAVYLCASSKSGLVAGELFFGEGSRLTVL.

This chain joins TRBV7-6 and TRBJ2-2; 7 nucleotides align to TRBD2. With V trimmed by 3 bases and J by 2 bases, 6 bases remained unmatched. Germline V gene lookup returns CDR1 SGHVS and CDR2 FNYEAQ. The CDR3 is 16 amino acids. CDR3 nucleotides: TGTGCCAGCAGCTTTGGCCTAGCGGCAAACACCGGGGAGCTGTTTTTT. This sequence encodes CASSFGLAANTGELFF.

The chain is built from TRBV5-5 and TRBJ2-2, with 7 bases lining up with TRBD2. Trimming took 4 bases from V and 7 from J; bases not matched to a gene: 7. Germline CDR1 reads SGHKS; CDR2 reads YYEKEE (reference sequence). The CDR3 covers 14 residues. This CDR3 reads CASSRSWEGGELFF. Written as DNA, the CDR3 is TGTGCCAGCAGCCGGAGTTGGGAGGGCGGGGAGCTGTTTTTT. Full variable domain (outside the CDR3, taken from reference TRBV5-5 and TRBJ2-2): DAGVTQSPTHLIKTRGQQVTLRCSPISGHKSVSWYQQVLGQGPQFIFQYYEKEERGRGNFPDRFSARQFPNYSSELNVNALLLGDSALYLCASSRSWEGGELFFGEGSRLTVL.

This chain links TRBV5-6 with TRBJ2-1; D perhaps matches TRBD1 (6 bases). The CDR3 is 17 amino acids. V was trimmed by 4 bases and J by 0 bases, leaving 17 bases between them. Looked up from germline, CDR1 is SGHDT and CDR2 is YYEEEE. This CDR3 reads CASSGGSGLSSYNEQFF. CDR3 DNA sequence: TGTGCCAGCAGCGGGGGCTCGGGGTTAAGCTCCTACAATGAGCAGTTCTTC.

This CDR3 is CASSGQQRTNEKLFF. The CDR3 DNA sequence: TGTGCCAGCAGTGGACAACAGCGTACTAATGAAAAACTGTTTTTT. This sequence joins TRBV6-6 and TRBJ1-4; TRBD1 is a possible D gene (5 bases). The CDR3 length is 15 residues. The V end lost 5 bases, the J end lost 2 bases, and 12 bases lay between the germline ends. Germline CDR1 MNHNY, CDR2 SVGAGI (reference sequence).

In its sample, this clone was seen once. The chain has TRBV4-1 and TRBJ2-7; 12 nucleotides align to TRBD2. This CDR3 contains 15 residues. The V and J ends lost 1 base and 5 bases, in that order; junction bases with no gene match: 3. CDR1 and CDR2 (germline): MGHRA, YSYEKL. The CDR3 spells CASSQASGGGHEQYF. The CDR3 DNA follows: TGCGCCAGCAGCCAAGCTAGCGGGGGGGGGCACGAGCAGTACTTC.

This rearrangement joins TRBV21-1 to TRBJ1-5; no check of the table's D call, TRBD1, against the DNA was made. TRBV21-1 is described as a pseudogene. The CDR3 has 16 residues. CDR3 nucleotides: TGTGCCAGCAGCAAAATGGGACAGGGGGCTTGGCAGCCCCAGCATTTT. It encodes CASSKMGQGAWQPQHF.

The chain employs TRBV6-2 or TRBV6-3 and TRBJ2-1; weak D call: TRBD1 (6 bases). V dropped 2 bases and J dropped 6 bases, with 11 bases sitting between them. There are 14 residues in the CDR3. Germline V lookup: CDR1 MNHEY, CDR2 SVGEGT. DNA for the CDR3: TGTGCCAGCAGTTACGGGGGCCGGGGCAATGAGCAGTTCTTC. Translating it yields CASSYGGRGNEQFF.

The chain combines TRBV6-1 with TRBJ2-3; D may match TRBD1 or TRBD2 (5 bases each). The V gene's germline CDR1 is MNHNS and CDR2 SASEGT. The CDR3 has 16 amino acids. The ends were cut back, 0 bases at V and 4 bases at J, with 14 bases in the middle. The CDR3 spells CASSEAGARRADTQYF. The CDR3 nucleotides are TGTGCCAGCAGTGAAGCTGGGGCCCGGCGGGCAGATACGCAGTATTTT.

V gene TRBV11-2 combines with J gene TRBJ1-1; D not certain. V lost 8 bases and J 10 bases, leaving 26 bases between the germline ends. The CDR3 covers 15 residues. Germline lookup yields CDR1 SGHAT and CDR2 FQNNGV. For the CDR3, the DNA is TGTGCCAGCGCTGGAGGGTTTGAGTCGACCCGCGGAGCTTTCTTT. It translates to CASAGGFESTRGAFF. The complete variable domain, with remaining parts taken from reference TRBV11-2 and TRBJ1-1, reads EAGVAQSPRYKIIEKRQSVAFWCNPISGHATLYWYQQILGQGPKLLIQFQNNGVVDDSQLPKDRFSAERLKGVDSTLKIQPAKLEDSAVYLCASAGGFESTRGAFFGQGTRLTVV.